This T cell receptor (beta chain) was observed in a study of T cell changes during pregnancy in multiple sclerosis. The assay was immunoSEQ multiplex PCR, and TCRdb's table has in-frame clones only and misses some. The table has around 120,000 clones, approximately 90% seen once. Regarding this clone: Germline and junction disagree at one end, which may indicate a read error.

Germline assignment: CDR1 SSHAT and CDR2 FNYEAQ (reference sequence). This CDR3 is built from 13 residues. This sample comprised peripheral blood, obtained after pregnancy. The clonotype was recovered from a female donor with multiple sclerosis, enrolled in a pregnancy study. This chain joins TRBV7-7 and TRBJ2-5, with D perhaps matching TRBD2 (6 bases). CDR3 residues: CASSLWEEETQYF. CDR3 nucleotide sequence: TGTGCTAGCAGCTTGTGGGAGGAAGAGACCCAGTACTTC. Filled out from reference TRBV7-7 and TRBJ2-5, the complete variable domain reads GAGVSQSPRYKVTKRGQDVTLRCDPISSHATLYWYQQALGQGPEFLTYFNYEAQPDKSGLPSDRFSAERPEGSISTLTIQRTEQRDSAMYRCASSLWEEETQYFGPGTRLLVL.